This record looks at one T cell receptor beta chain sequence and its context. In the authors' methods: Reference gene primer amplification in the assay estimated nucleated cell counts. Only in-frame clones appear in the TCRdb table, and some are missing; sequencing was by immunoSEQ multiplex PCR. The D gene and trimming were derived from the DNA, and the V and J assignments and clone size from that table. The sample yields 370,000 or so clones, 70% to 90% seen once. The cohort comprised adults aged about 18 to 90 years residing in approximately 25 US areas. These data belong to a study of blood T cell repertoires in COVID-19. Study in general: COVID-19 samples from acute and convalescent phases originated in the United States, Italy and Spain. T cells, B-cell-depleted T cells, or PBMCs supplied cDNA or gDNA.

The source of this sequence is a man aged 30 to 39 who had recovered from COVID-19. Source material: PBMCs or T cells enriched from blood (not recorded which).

CDR3 DNA sequence: TGTGCCCTCGCACGGGAGGGAAGCAATGAGCAGTTCTTC. Its translation: CALAREGSNEQFF. The genes are TRBV12-5 and TRBJ2-1; the match to TRBD2 covers 8 bases. The CDR3 has 13 residues. CDR1 and CDR2 from the germline V gene are LGHNT and FRNRAP.